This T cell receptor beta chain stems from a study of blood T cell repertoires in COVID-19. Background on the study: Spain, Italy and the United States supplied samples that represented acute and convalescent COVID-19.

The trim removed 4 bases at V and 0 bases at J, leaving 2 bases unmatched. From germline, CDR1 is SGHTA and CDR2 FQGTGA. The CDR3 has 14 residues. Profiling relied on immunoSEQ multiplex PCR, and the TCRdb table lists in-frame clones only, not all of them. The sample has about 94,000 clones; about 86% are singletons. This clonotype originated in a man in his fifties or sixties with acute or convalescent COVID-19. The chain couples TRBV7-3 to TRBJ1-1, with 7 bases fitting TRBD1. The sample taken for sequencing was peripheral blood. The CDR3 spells CASSSQGVNTEAFF. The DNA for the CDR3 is TGTGCCAGCAGCTCCCAGGGGGTGAACACTGAAGCTTTCTTT.